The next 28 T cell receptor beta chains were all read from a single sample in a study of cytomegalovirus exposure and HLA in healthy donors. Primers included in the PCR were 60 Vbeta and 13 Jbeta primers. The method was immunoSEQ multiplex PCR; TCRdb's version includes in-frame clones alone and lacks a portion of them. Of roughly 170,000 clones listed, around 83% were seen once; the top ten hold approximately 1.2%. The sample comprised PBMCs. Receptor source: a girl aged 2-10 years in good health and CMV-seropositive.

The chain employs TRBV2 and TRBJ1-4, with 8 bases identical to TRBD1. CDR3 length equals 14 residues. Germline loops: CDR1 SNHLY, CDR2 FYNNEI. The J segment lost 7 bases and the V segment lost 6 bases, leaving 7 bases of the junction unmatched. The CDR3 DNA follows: TGTGCCAGCAGGCTCGACAGGGGTTCTGAAAAACTGTTTTTT. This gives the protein CASRLDRGSEKLFF.

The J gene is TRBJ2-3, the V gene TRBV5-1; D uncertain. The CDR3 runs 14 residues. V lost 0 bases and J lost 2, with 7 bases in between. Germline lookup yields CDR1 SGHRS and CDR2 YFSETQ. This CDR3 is CASSLERPTDTQYF. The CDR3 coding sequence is TGCGCCAGCAGCTTGGAGAGGCCCACAGATACGCAGTATTTT. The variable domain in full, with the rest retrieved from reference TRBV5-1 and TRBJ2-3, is KAGVTQTPRYLIKTRGQQVTLSCSPISGHRSVSWYQQTPGQGLQFLFEYFSETQRNKGNFPGRFSGRQFSNSRSEMNVSTLELGDSALYLCASSLERPTDTQYFGPGTRLTVL.

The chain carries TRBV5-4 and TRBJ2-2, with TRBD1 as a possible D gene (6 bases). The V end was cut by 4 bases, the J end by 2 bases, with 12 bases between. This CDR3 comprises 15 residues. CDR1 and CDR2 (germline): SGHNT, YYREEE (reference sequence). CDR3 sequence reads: CASSRGTLNTGELFF. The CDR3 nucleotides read TGTGCCAGCAGCAGGGGGACCCTCAACACCGGGGAGCTGTTTTTT.

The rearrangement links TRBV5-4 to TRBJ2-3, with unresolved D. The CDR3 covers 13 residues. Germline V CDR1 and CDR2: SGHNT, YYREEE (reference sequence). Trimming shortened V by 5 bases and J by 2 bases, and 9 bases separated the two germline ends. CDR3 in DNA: TGTGCCAGCAGGACAAATCCCACAGATACGCAGTATTTT. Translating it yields CASRTNPTDTQYF.

CDR3 amino acids: CASSRAGPYNEQFF. In DNA form, the CDR3 reads TGTGCCAGCAGTCGGGCGGGCCCCTACAATGAGCAGTTCTTC. V is TRBV6-5 and J is TRBJ2-1, with D tentatively TRBD2 (5 bases). The germline V and J ends were trimmed by 5 bases and 2 bases, with 10 bases remaining between them. The V gene's germline CDR1 is MNHEY and CDR2 SVGAGI. CDR3 size: 14 residues.

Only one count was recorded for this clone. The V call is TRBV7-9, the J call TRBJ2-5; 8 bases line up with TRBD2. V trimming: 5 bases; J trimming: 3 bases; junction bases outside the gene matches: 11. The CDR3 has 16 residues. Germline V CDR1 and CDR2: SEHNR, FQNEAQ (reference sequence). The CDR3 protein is CASSQPRLLAEETQYF. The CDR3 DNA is TGTGCCAGCAGCCAACCCAGGCTACTAGCGGAAGAGACCCAGTACTTC.

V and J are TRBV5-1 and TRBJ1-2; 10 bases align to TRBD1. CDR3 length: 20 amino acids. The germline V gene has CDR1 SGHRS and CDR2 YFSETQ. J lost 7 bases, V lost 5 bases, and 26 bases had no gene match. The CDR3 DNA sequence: TGCGCCAGCAGACCCTATTCTACGTCCGGGACAGGGGCCCTGCGGGGTGGCTACACCTTC. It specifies CASRPYSTSGTGALRGGYTF.

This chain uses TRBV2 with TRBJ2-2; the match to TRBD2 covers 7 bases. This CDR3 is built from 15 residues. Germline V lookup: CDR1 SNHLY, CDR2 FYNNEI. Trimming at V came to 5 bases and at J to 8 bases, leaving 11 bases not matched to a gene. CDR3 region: CASSSTIGRAGELFF. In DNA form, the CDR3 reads TGTGCCAGCAGTTCAACAATTGGGAGGGCTGGGGAGCTGTTTTTT.

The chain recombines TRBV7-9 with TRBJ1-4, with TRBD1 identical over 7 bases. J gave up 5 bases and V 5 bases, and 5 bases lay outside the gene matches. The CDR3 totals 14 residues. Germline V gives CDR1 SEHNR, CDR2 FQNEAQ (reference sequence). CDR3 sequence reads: CASSLRQGNEKLFF. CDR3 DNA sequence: TGTGCCAGCAGCCTCCGACAGGGAAATGAAAAACTGTTTTTT.

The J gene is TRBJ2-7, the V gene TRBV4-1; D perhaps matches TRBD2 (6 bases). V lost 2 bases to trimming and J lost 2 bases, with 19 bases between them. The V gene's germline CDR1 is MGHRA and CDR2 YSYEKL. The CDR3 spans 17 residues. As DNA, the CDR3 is TGCGCCAGCAGCCAATCCGGGGTTTCTAGCGCGCCCTACGAGCAGTACTTC. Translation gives CASSQSGVSSAPYEQYF.

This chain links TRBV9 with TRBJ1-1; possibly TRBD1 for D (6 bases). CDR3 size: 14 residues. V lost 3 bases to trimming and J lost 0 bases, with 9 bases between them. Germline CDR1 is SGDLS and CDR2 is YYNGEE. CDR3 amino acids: CASSAYRVNTEAFF. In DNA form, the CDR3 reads TGTGCCAGCAGCGCTTACAGGGTGAACACTGAAGCTTTCTTT.

CDR3 residues: CAINRQGEASGQYF. CDR3 in DNA: TGTGCCATCAATCGGCAGGGGGAGGCCTCGGGGCAGTACTTC. The chain uses TRBV10-3 and TRBJ2-7, with a tentative D call TRBD1 (7 bases). The germline V gene has CDR1 ENHRY and CDR2 SYGVKD. The V gene lost 7 bases and the J gene lost 9 bases, with 22 bases spanning the gap. This CDR3 region has 14 residues.

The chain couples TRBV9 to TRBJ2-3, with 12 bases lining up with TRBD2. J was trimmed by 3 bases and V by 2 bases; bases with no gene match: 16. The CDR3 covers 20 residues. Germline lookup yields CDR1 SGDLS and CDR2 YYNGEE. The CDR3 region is CASSVGWTSGARYGTDTQYF. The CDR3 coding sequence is TGTGCCAGCAGCGTGGGATGGACTAGCGGGGCTCGCTACGGAACAGATACGCAGTATTTT.

CDR3 DNA sequence: TGTGCCTGGAACTCCAATCGGGAACCTGGGGCCAACGTCCTGACTTTC. This translates into CAWNSNREPGANVLTF. The gene calls are TRBV30 and TRBJ2-6, with D possibly being TRBD2 (5 bases). Trimming took off 4 bases at V and 2 bases at J, with 15 bases between the two ends. The CDR3 length is 16 residues. Germline V gene sequence: CDR1 GTSNPN, CDR2 SVGIG (reference sequence).

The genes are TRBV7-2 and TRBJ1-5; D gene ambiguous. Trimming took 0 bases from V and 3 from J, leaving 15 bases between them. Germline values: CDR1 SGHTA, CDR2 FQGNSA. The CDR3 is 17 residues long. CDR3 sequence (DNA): TGTGCCAGCAGCTTAGCTGCATTCGGGGTTTTCAATCAGCCCCAGCATTTT. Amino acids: CASSLAAFGVFNQPQHF.

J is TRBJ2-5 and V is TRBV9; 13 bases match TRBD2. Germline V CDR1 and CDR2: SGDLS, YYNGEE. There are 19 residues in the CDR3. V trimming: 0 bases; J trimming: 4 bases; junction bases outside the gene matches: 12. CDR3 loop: CASSVGRWGLAGRGETQYF. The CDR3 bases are TGTGCCAGCAGCGTAGGGCGATGGGGACTAGCGGGAAGGGGAGAGACCCAGTACTTC.

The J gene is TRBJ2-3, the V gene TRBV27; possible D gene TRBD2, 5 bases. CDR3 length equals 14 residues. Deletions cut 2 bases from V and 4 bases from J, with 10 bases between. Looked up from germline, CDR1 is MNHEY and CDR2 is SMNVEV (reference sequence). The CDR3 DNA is TGTGCCAGCAGTTTACGACTAACGGCAGATACGCAGTATTTT. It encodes CASSLRLTADTQYF.

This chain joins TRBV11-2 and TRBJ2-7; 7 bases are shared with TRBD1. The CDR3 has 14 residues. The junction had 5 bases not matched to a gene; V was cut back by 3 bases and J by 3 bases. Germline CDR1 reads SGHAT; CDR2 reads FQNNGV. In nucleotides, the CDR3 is TGTGCCAGCAGCTTCCGGGACAGAGTCTACGAGCAGTACTTC. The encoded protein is CASSFRDRVYEQYF.

The CDR3 DNA reads as TGTGCCAGCTCACCGAAGAGCTACGAGCAGTACTTC. Encoded protein: CASSPKSYEQYF. V usage is TRBV18 and J usage is TRBJ2-5, with D uncertain. The J call may be incorrect, as the DNA end agrees better with TRBJ2-7. The length of the CDR3 is 12 residues. Germline V gene lookup returns CDR1 KGHSH and CDR2 LQKENI.

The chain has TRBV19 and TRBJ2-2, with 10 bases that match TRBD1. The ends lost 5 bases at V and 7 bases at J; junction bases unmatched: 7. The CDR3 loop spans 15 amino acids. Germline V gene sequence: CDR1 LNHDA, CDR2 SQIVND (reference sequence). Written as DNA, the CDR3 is TGTGCCAGTAGTGACAGGGGGCCCACCAACGGGGAGCTGTTTTTT. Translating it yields CASSDRGPTNGELFF.

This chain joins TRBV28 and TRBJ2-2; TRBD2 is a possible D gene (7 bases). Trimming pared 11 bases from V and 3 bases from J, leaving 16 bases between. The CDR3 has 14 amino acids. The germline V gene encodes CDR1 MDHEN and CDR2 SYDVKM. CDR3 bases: TGTGCCTCCCACGGGGGGCGGGACACCGGGGAGCTGTTTTTT. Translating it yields CASHGGRDTGELFF. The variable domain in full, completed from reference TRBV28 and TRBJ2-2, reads DVKVTQSSRYLVKRTGEKVFLECVQDMDHENMFWYRQDPGLGLRLIYFSYDVKMKEKGDIPEGYSVSREKKERFSLILESASTNQTSMYLCASHGGRDTGELFFGEGSRLTVL.

This CDR3 reads CASSSRQGAGNEQYF. Written as DNA, the CDR3 is TGCGCCAGCAGCAGCCGACAGGGGGCAGGGAACGAGCAGTACTTC. V is TRBV5-1 and J is TRBJ2-7, with 10 bases aligning to TRBD1. The CDR3 sequence is 15 residues long. In germline, CDR1 is SGHRS, CDR2 YFSETQ. V lost 4 bases to trimming and J lost 5 bases; unmatched junction nucleotides: 9.

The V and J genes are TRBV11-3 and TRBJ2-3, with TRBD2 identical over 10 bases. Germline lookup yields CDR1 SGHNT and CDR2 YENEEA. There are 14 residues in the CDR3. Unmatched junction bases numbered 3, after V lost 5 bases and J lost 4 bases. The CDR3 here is CASSMGLASDTQYF. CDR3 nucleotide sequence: TGTGCCAGCAGCATGGGACTAGCGTCAGATACGCAGTATTTT.

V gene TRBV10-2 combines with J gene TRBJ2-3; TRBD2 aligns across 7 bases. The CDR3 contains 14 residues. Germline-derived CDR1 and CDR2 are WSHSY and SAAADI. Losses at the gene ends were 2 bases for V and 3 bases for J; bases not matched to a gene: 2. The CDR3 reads CASSEGLGTDTQYF. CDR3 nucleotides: TGCGCCAGCAGTGAGGGACTAGGAACAGATACGCAGTATTTT.

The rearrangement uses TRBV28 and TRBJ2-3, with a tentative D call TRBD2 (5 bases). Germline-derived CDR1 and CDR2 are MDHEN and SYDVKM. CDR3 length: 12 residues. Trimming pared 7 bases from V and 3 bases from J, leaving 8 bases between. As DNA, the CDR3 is TGTGCCAGCATGGAGCGGACAGATACGCAGTATTTT. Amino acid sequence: CASMERTDTQYF.

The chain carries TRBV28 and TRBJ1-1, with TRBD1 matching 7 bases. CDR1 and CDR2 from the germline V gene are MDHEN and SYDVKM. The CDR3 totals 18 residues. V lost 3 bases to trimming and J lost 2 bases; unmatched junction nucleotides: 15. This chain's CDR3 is CASSLQQGVGGDNTEAFF. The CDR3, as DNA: TGTGCCAGCAGTTTGCAGCAGGGGGTGGGTGGGGACAACACTGAAGCTTTCTTT.

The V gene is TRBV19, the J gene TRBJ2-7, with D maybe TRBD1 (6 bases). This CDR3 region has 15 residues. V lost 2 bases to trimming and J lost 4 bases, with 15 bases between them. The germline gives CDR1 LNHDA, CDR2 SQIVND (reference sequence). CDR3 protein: CASSISVTGTYEQYF. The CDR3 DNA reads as TGTGCCAGTAGTATATCCGTGACAGGTACTTACGAGCAGTACTTC.

The CDR3: CASSSGLGTGELFF. CDR3 DNA sequence: TGTGCCAGCAGCTCCGGACTGGGCACCGGGGAGCTGTTTTTT. J is TRBJ2-2 and V is TRBV7-3, with a weak D call TRBD2 (5 bases). This CDR3 spans 14 amino acids. Germline V CDR1 and CDR2: SGHTA, FQGTGA. V shed 4 bases and J shed 4 bases, with 10 bases lying between them.